This TCR beta chain was found in a study of control samples from healthy donors and cancer patients. Repertoires were generated with immunoSEQ multiplex PCR, while TCRdb's copy carries only in-frame clones and drops some. The data hold tens of thousands of clones, with roughly nine tenths observed a single time. This CDR3 comprises 16 residues. Germline V CDR1 and CDR2: KGHDR, SFDVKD. V gave up 0 bases and J gave up 2 bases, with 10 bases separating them. Sample: PBMCs. The chain uses TRBV24-1 and TRBJ2-1; TRBD1 might be the D (6 bases). The receptor's source is a man aged 40-49 years with colorectal cancer. The CDR3, as DNA: TGTGCCACCAGTGATTTGTACGGGGACACCTACAATGAGCAGTTCTTC. Encoded protein: CATSDLYGDTYNEQFF.